The 23 T cell receptor beta chains reported below all come from one sample, sequenced in a study of T-cell memory formation after mild COVID-19. Using its own MiXCR run on the 5' RACE reads, TCRdb lists one record per CDR3 protein. The sample has roughly 160,000 distinct CDR3 sequences; more than 9% are singletons. The specimen sequenced was PBMCs or a T cell subset sorted from them (not recorded which). The receptors here all came from a man younger than 35 who had mild COVID-19 (a few samples of this study predate the infection). Cell type and time point are not known.

This clonotype was seen many times. V gene TRBV20-1 combines with J gene TRBJ2-6; D is undetermined. Trimming took 5 bases from V and 2 from J, leaving 16 bases between them. CDR3 length equals 16 residues. Germline lookup yields CDR1 DFQATT and CDR2 SNEGSKA (reference sequence). CDR3 DNA: TGCAGTGCTTCTCCACCGGGTCTCACTGGGGCCAACGTCCTGACTTTC. Protein sequence: CSASPPGLTGANVLTF.

There are a few counts of this clonotype. V and J are TRBV5-1 and TRBJ1-5; D gene ambiguous. CDR1 is SGHRS and CDR2 is YFSETQ in the germline V gene. Trimming pared 4 bases from V and 6 bases from J, leaving 17 bases between. The CDR3 is 15 residues long. DNA of the CDR3: TGCGCCAGCAGCGCGGGCCCGAGGGAGGCTCAGCCCCAGCATTTT. Its translation is CASSAGPREAQPQHF.

The V gene is TRBV28, the J gene TRBJ2-3, with 8 bases matching TRBD2. The V and J ends lost 6 bases and 2 bases, in that order; junction bases with no gene match: 4. The CDR3 extends over 14 amino acids. Germline loops: CDR1 MDHEN, CDR2 SYDVKM. Here the CDR3 DNA reads TGTGCCAGCAGCTACGGGGGGGCCACAGATACGCAGTATTTT. Encoded protein: CASSYGGATDTQYF.

The genes are TRBV11-2 and TRBJ1-2, with a tentative D call TRBD1 (6 bases). The germline gives CDR1 SGHAT, CDR2 FQNNGV. V was pared by 3 bases and J by 0 bases, with 11 bases between. The length of the CDR3 is 15 residues. The DNA of the CDR3 is TGTGCCAGCAGCTTGGAGACAGGTGCTAACTATGGCTACACCTTC. Translation gives CASSLETGANYGYTF. Full variable domain (rest looked up from reference TRBV11-2 and TRBJ1-2): EAGVAQSPRYKIIEKRQSVAFWCNPISGHATLYWYQQILGQGPKLLIQFQNNGVVDDSQLPKDRFSAERLKGVDSTLKIQPAKLEDSAVYLCASSLETGANYGYTFGSGTRLTVV.

This clonotype occurred a few times. This sequence joins TRBV7-9 and TRBJ2-1, with D unclear. The V gene lost 7 bases and the J gene lost 7 bases, with 11 bases spanning the gap. The CDR3 consists of 12 residues. Germline-derived CDR1 and CDR2 are SEHNR and FQNEAQ (reference sequence). The CDR3 DNA is TGTGCCAGCACCAGAACTGGAAATGAGCAGTTCTTC. Translation: CASTRTGNEQFF.

This rearrangement joins TRBV2 to TRBJ1-2; 7 bases are a match to TRBD1. With V trimmed by 6 bases and J by 5 bases, 3 bases remained unmatched. The CDR3 runs to 12 residues. Germline V gives CDR1 SNHLY, CDR2 FYNNEI. The CDR3 sequence: CASSRDRYGYTF. CDR3 coding DNA: TGTGCCAGCAGCCGGGACAGATATGGCTACACCTTC.

The gene calls are TRBV27 and TRBJ1-6, with TRBD1 as a possible D gene (5 bases). The ends were cut back, 2 bases at V and 7 bases at J, with 12 bases in the middle. Germline assignment: CDR1 MNHEY and CDR2 SMNVEV (reference sequence). CDR3 size: 15 residues. The CDR3, as DNA: TGTGCCAGCAGTTTAATCGGGACGGGAAATTCACCCCTCCACTTT. Residues: CASSLIGTGNSPLHF.

This clonotype came up a few times. The CDR3: CSVVSSLNQPQHF. The CDR3 DNA is TGCAGCGTGGTGTCGAGTCTAAATCAGCCCCAGCATTTT. V and J are TRBV29-1 and TRBJ1-5; no definite D call. Germline V lookup: CDR1 SQVTM, CDR2 ANQGSEA. Trimming cost V 6 bases and J 4 bases, with 13 bases left between them. The CDR3 runs to 13 residues.

V is TRBV28 and J is TRBJ2-4; the D gene is possibly TRBD1 (6 bases). Germline lookup yields CDR1 MDHEN and CDR2 SYDVKM. This CDR3 comprises 15 residues. V was cut by 5 bases and J by 0 bases, with 11 bases left in between. CDR3 DNA sequence: TGTGCCAGCAGTCCCCCAGGGGTAGCCAAAAACATTCAGTACTTC. Encoded protein: CASSPPGVAKNIQYF.

This clonotype has more than one count but fewer than ten. V is TRBV5-1 and J is TRBJ2-3; D may correspond to TRBD1 or TRBD2 (6 bases each). The CDR3 runs to 14 residues. Germline CDR1 SGHRS, CDR2 YFSETQ. Trimming took 3 bases from V and 4 from J, leaving 12 bases between them. This chain's CDR3 is CASSYGGPADTQYF. Here the CDR3 DNA reads TGCGCCAGCAGCTATGGGGGGCCCGCAGATACGCAGTATTTT.

The rearrangement uses TRBV4-3 and TRBJ2-1; 9 bases align to TRBD2. The CDR3 extends over 17 amino acids. V trimming: 0 bases; J trimming: 4 bases; junction bases outside the gene matches: 7. CDR1 and CDR2 from the germline V gene are LGHNA and YSLEER. The CDR3 spells CASSQDLRRGGYNEQFF. In DNA, the CDR3 is TGCGCCAGCAGCCAAGATCTCCGGCGGGGGGGTTACAATGAGCAGTTCTTC.

CDR3 sequence reads: CASIAGHTDTQYF. In DNA form, the CDR3 reads TGTGCCAGTATAGCGGGCCACACAGATACGCAGTATTTT. The J gene is TRBJ2-3, the V gene TRBV19, with 7 positions matching TRBD2. Germline CDR1 is LNHDA and CDR2 is SQIVND (reference sequence). This CDR3 has 13 amino acids. The trim removed 7 bases at V and 2 bases at J, leaving 3 bases unmatched.

V is TRBV4-3 and J is TRBJ1-1; D is undetermined. V was trimmed by 1 base and J by 10 bases, leaving 13 bases between them. Germline CDR1 reads LGHNA; CDR2 reads YSLEER. There are 13 residues in the CDR3. For the CDR3, the DNA is TGCGCCAGCAGCCAAGCCTCAGGCGGAGGAGCTTTCTTT. It encodes CASSQASGGGAFF.

V is TRBV5-1 and J is TRBJ2-3, with TRBD1 matching over 8 bases. Trimming took 4 bases from V and 2 from J; bases not matched to a gene: 6. Germline values: CDR1 SGHRS, CDR2 YFSETQ. CDR3 length: 15 residues. The CDR3 region is CASSVRDRYTDTQYF. The CDR3 DNA reads as TGCGCCAGCAGCGTTCGGGACAGGTACACAGATACGCAGTATTTT.

This clonotype came up many times. V and J are TRBV27 and TRBJ1-1; no clear D gene. CDR3 length: 14 residues. Trimming pared 3 bases from V and 1 base from J, leaving 9 bases between. Per germline, CDR1 MNHEY and CDR2 SMNVEV (reference sequence). The CDR3 is CASSLRRENTEAFF. As DNA, the CDR3 is TGTGCCAGCAGTTTGCGGCGGGAGAACACTGAAGCTTTCTTT.

The V and J genes are TRBV27 and TRBJ2-2; either TRBD1 or TRBD2 may supply D (5 bases each). The CDR3 runs to 16 residues. Trimming pared 2 bases from V and 2 bases from J, leaving 12 bases between. The V gene's germline CDR1 is MNHEY and CDR2 SMNVEV (reference sequence). CDR3 sequence (DNA): TGTGCCAGCAGTTTACAAGGGGACCTAAACACCGGGGAGCTGTTTTTT. Protein: CASSLQGDLNTGELFF.

CDR3 protein: CSVPRTGGYTDTQYF. The CDR3 region has the DNA TGCAGCGTTCCGCGGACAGGGGGTTACACAGATACGCAGTATTTT. The chain joins TRBV29-1 to TRBJ2-3; 10 positions match TRBD1. Looked up from germline, CDR1 is SQVTM and CDR2 is ANQGSEA. The V and J ends lost 5 bases and 2 bases, in that order; junction bases with no gene match: 7. CDR3 length: 15 amino acids.

This clonotype has just a few counts. The CDR3 sequence is CAISEGASGAFTDTQYF. DNA of the CDR3: TGTGCCATCAGTGAGGGGGCCAGCGGGGCATTCACAGATACGCAGTATTTT. J is TRBJ2-3 and V is TRBV10-3, with TRBD2 identical over 7 bases. V lost 2 bases, J lost 2 bases, and 10 bases stayed unmatched. Germline assignment: CDR1 ENHRY and CDR2 SYGVKD. The CDR3 sequence is 17 residues long.

This clonotype was observed a few times. The CDR3 coding sequence is TGTGCCAGCAGCTTGGGGGCTCTCTCCTACAATGAGCAGTTCTTC. Translating it yields CASSLGALSYNEQFF. The chain has TRBV11-1 and TRBJ2-1; D possibly corresponds to TRBD1 (6 bases). The V end was cut by 3 bases, the J end by 0 bases, with 9 bases between. The CDR3 runs to 15 residues. CDR1 and CDR2 from the germline V gene are SGHAT and FQDESV (reference sequence).

The rearrangement links TRBV7-2 to TRBJ1-2; D gene ambiguous. Germline CDR1 and CDR2: SGHTA and FQGNSA. Trimming removed 2 bases at V and 2 bases at J, with 9 bases between. The CDR3 runs to 14 residues. CDR3: CASSLTGINYGYTF. DNA for the CDR3: TGTGCCAGCAGCTTAACGGGAATAAACTATGGCTACACCTTC.

The chain is built from TRBV18 and TRBJ1-2, with no clear D. Germline CDR1 and CDR2: KGHSH and LQKENI. This CDR3 contains 14 residues. V lost 3 bases to trimming and J lost 0 bases, with 8 bases between them. CDR3 DNA: TGTGCCAGCTCACCTGACACCTCTAACTATGGCTACACCTTC. Translated, it gives CASSPDTSNYGYTF.

The chain employs TRBV5-6 and TRBJ2-5; 8 bases are a match to TRBD1. V lost 4 bases, J lost 7 bases, and 18 bases stayed unmatched. The CDR3 is 17 residues long. Looked up from germline, CDR1 is SGHDT and CDR2 is YYEEEE. Here the CDR3 reads CASSKITAAGGGGTQYF. CDR3 nucleotides: TGTGCCAGCAGCAAAATTACCGCGGCAGGGGGCGGCGGGACCCAGTACTTC.

V gene TRBV5-5 combines with J gene TRBJ1-1, with TRBD1 matching 7 bases. CDR1 is SGHKS and CDR2 is YYEKEE in the germline V gene (reference sequence). The CDR3 runs 15 residues. The trim removed 3 bases at V and 1 base at J, leaving 6 bases unmatched. Written as DNA, the CDR3 is TGTGCCAGCAGCTGGGGGACAGTCCGGAACACTGAAGCTTTCTTT. Translating gives CASSWGTVRNTEAFF.